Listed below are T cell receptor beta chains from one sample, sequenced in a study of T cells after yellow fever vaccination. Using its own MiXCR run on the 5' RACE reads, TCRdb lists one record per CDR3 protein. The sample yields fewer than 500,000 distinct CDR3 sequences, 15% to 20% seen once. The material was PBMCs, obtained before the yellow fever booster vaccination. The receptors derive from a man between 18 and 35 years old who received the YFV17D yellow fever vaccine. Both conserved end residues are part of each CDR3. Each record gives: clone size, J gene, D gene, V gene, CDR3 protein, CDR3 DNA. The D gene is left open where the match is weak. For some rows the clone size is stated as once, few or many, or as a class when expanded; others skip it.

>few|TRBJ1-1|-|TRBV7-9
CASSPRVGSDTEAFF
TGTGCCAGCAGCCCTCGGGTGGGGTCTGACACTGAAGCTTTCTTT
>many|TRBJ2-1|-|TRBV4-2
CASSQENGGQYNEQFF
TGTGCCAGCAGCCAAGAGAATGGGGGGCAGTACAATGAGCAGTTCTTC
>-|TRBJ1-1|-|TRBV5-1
CASSLVPGRNTEAFF
TGCGCCAGCAGCTTGGTCCCTGGCAGGAACACTGAAGCTTTCTTT
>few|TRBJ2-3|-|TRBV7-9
CASRFTQGAGDTQYF
TGTGCCAGCAGGTTCACACAGGGAGCGGGAGATACGCAGTATTTT
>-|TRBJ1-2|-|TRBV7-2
CASSGQLIGYTF
TGTGCCAGCAGCGGGCAGTTGATCGGCTACACCTTC
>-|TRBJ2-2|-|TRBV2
CATLGPTNTGELFF
TGTGCCACCCTCGGGCCAACGAACACCGGGGAGCTGTTTTTT
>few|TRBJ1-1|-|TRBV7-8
CASRNRESVNTEAFF
TGTGCCAGCCGAAACAGGGAGAGCGTCAACACTGAAGCTTTCTTT
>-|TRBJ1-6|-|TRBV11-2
CASSLDPTQSPLHF
TGTGCCAGCAGCTTAGACCCCACTCAGTCACCCCTCCACTTT
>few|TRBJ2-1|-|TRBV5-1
CASSPHTKDNEQFF
TGCGCCAGCAGCCCACACACGAAGGACAATGAGCAGTTCTTC
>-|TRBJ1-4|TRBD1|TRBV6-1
CASSEVRGDEKLFF
TGTGCCAGCAGTGAAGTCAGGGGGGATGAAAAACTGTTTTTT
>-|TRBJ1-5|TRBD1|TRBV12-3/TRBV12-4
CASSPIGQGGQPQHF
TGTGCCAGCAGTCCGATCGGACAGGGGGGTCAGCCCCAGCATTTT
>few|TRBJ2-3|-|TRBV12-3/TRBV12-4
CASSLASTGFGTDTQYF
TGTGCCAGCAGTTTAGCGAGCACCGGCTTTGGTACAGATACGCAGTATTTT
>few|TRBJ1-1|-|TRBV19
CASRWGTEAFF
TGTGCCAGTAGATGGGGCACTGAAGCTTTCTTT
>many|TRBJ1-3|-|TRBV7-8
CASSFGGNTIYF
TGTGCCAGCAGTTTTGGTGGAAACACCATATATTTT
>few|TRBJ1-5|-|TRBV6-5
CASSNDGNSNQPQHF
TGTGCCAGCAGCAACGACGGTAATAGCAATCAGCCCCAGCATTTT
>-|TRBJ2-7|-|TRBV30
CAWRQGPVSYEQYF
TGTGCCTGGAGACAGGGCCCCGTCTCCTACGAGCAGTACTTC
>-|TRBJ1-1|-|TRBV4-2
CASSQEVGDMNTEAFF
TGTGCCAGCAGCCAAGAGGTCGGAGACATGAACACTGAAGCTTTCTTT
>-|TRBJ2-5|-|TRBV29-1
CSVEGGGETQYF
TGCAGCGTTGAAGGCGGCGGGGAGACCCAGTACTTC